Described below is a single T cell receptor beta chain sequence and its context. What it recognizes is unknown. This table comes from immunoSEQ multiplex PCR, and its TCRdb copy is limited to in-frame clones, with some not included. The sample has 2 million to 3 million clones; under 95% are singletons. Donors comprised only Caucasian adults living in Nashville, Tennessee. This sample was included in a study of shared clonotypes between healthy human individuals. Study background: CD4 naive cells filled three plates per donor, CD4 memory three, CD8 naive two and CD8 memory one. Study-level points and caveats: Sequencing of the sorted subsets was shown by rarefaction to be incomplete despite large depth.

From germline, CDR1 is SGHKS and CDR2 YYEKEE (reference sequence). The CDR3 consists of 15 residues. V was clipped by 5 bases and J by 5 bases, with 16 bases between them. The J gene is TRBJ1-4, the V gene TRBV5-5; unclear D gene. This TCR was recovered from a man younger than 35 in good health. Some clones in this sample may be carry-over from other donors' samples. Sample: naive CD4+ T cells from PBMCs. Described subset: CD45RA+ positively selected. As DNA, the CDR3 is TGTGCCAGCAGGCTGGCCGGGATTGAGAATGAAAAACTGTTTTTT. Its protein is CASRLAGIENEKLFF.